The entry below gives a single TCR beta chain sequence along with its context. Germline lookup yields CDR1 MNHEY and CDR2 SVGAGI. CDR3 length: 12 residues. Trimming left V 6 bases short and J 6 bases short, with 8 bases between. Repertoires were generated with immunoSEQ multiplex PCR, while TCRdb's copy carries only in-frame clones and drops some. This repertoire shows about 350,000 clones, approximately 81% found once; its top ten account for about 3.5%. As to treatment: 15 to 20 received Ad26.COV2.S at low or high dose, single or two shots; about five received placebo; per-sample allocation not given. Samples analyzed were those drawn on day 63 after the first vaccine or placebo injection. The sample originates from a study of Ad26.COV2.S vaccination and SARS-CoV-2 variants.

The V call is TRBV6-5, the J call TRBJ1-4, with unresolved D. The sequence was collected from a person between 18 and 60 years old who received the Ad26.COV2.S COVID-19 vaccine or a placebo. Here the sequenced sample was peripheral blood, taken in a trial of Ad26.COV2.S vaccine versus placebo. The CDR3 sequence: CASSILYEKLFF. Here the CDR3 DNA reads TGTGCCAGCAGCATCCTTTATGAAAAACTGTTTTTT.